This T cell receptor beta chain was sequenced during a study of T-cell reconstitution after alpha-beta-depleted transplantation in children. General observations from the study: At around two months after transplant, the alpha-beta T cells were reportedly derived from several hundred expanded clones that came from non-depleted graft cells. Once a year had passed after transplant, T-cell counts and diversity came mostly from newly produced T cells. The high TCRbeta diversity at day 60 in some patients came from surviving recipient T cells and thymic progenitors.

Concerning this clonotype itself: Its antigen remains unidentified.

Unique molecular identifiers were used to barcode this TCRbeta library. TCRdb passed the PCR reads through MiXCR, listing each CDR3 protein once. The sample shows around 450,000 distinct CDR3 sequences, roughly two fifths of them seen only once. The TCR was taken from a girl aged 2-10 years with aplastic anemia, due to receive a stem cell transplant. The sample in question was PBMCs, obtained before TCRalphabeta/CD19-depleted stem cell transplant.

For the CDR3, the DNA is TGTGCCAGCAGTTTTGAATCGGACAGGGCCGAATTTAATGAAAAACTGTTTTTT. Encoded protein: CASSFESDRAEFNEKLFF. The gene calls are TRBV2 and TRBJ1-4; TRBD1 matches at 8 bases. Germline loops: CDR1 SNHLY, CDR2 FYNNEI. There are 18 residues in the CDR3. The V and J ends lost 5 bases and 4 bases, in that order; junction bases with no gene match: 15.